The 25 T cell receptor delta chains reported below all come from one sample, sequenced in a study of gamma-delta chains in newborns, infants, children (dated by TCRdb to about 2019). Instrument used: Illumina MiSeq. After TCRdb called clones again from the public reads with CATT, rows with identical DNA were merged. Recorded for this sample are fewer than 13,000 delta-chain clones; roughly 9.5% of them occurred a single time. The ten largest make up roughly 8.6% of the sample. Source material: blood. The receptor set was obtained from a child who was a newborn, infant or young child, either healthy, febrile or measles-vaccinated (not recorded which).

V usage is TRDV2 and J usage is TRDJ2; the match to TRDD3 covers 11 bases. Germline V CDR1 and CDR2: GEAIGNYY, EKD. V shed 3 bases, J shed 8 bases, and the junction held 7 bases outside the gene matches. The CDR3 totals 15 residues. CDR3 DNA sequence: TGTGCCTGTGACGTTCTGGGGGATACCGCGGCACAACTCTTCTTT. It encodes CACDVLGDTAAQLFF.

This clone appeared a few times. The gene calls are TRDV2 and TRDJ1; D gene unclear. Looked up from germline, CDR1 is GEAIGNYY and CDR2 is EKD. The CDR3 totals 18 residues. Trimming took 3 bases from V and 7 from J, leaving 29 bases between them. Here the CDR3 reads CACDLGSSRGGASGKLIF. CDR3 nucleotides: TGTGCCTGTGACCTAGGGAGCTCGCGAGGAGGGGCGTCGGGTAAACTCATCTTT.

The CDR3 DNA is TGTGCCTGTGACAGTACTGGGGGATACTCCTGGGGCACCGATAAACTCATCTTT. Protein product: CACDSTGGYSWGTDKLIF. The chain joins TRDV2 to TRDJ1, with 12 positions matching TRDD3. CDR3 size: 18 residues. J gave up 1 base and V 2 bases, and 10 bases lay outside the gene matches. The germline V gene has CDR1 GEAIGNYY and CDR2 EKD.

The chain couples TRDV2 to TRDJ3, with TRDD3 matching over 13 bases. The CDR3 has 19 residues. CDR1 is GEAIGNYY and CDR2 is EKD in the germline V gene. The J segment lost 2 bases and the V segment lost 0 bases, leaving 3 bases of the junction unmatched. CDR3 coding DNA: TGTGCCTGTGACACCACTGGGGGATACGCGCCCTGGGACACCCGACAGATGTTTTTC. It encodes CACDTTGGYAPWDTRQMFF.

A few counts support this clone. One junction end disagrees with the germline gene, perhaps due to a read error. The CDR3 DNA follows: TGTGCCTGTGACCCCGTGCTGGGGGATACGCGTTCCTGTGACACCCGACAGATGTTTTTC. Protein product: CACDPVLGDTRSCDTRQMFF. The chain carries TRDV2 and TRDJ3; 12 bases match TRDD3. This CDR3 has 20 residues. The V gene's germline CDR1 is GEAIGNYY and CDR2 EKD.

By frequency in the sample, this clone is medium-sized. The rearrangement links TRDV2 to TRDJ1; D perhaps matches TRDD3 (6 bases). Germline lookup yields CDR1 GEAIGNYY and CDR2 EKD. V dropped 0 bases and J dropped 0 bases, with 16 bases sitting between them. The CDR3 spans 17 residues. The CDR3 DNA reads TGTGCCTGTGACACCGTTCGGGGGACCGCGTACACCGATAAACTCATCTTT. It translates to CACDTVRGTAYTDKLIF.

Of note for this clone: A much larger clonotype is one base distant, so this may be a read error. The same CDR3 can be traced to other DNA sequences in this sample. Here the CDR3 reads CACDTVLGDTRVKYTDKLIF. The CDR3 DNA is TGTGCCTGTGACACTGTACTGGGGGATACCAGGGTGAAGTACACCGATAAACTCATCTTT. V and J are TRDV2 and TRDJ1, with 12 bases that match TRDD3. Trimming at V came to 1 base and at J to 0 bases, leaving 14 bases not matched to a gene. CDR1 and CDR2 (germline): GEAIGNYY, EKD. This CDR3 is built from 20 residues.

Turning to this clone: This probably arose from a read error, given a far larger clone one base away. The sample holds other DNA sequences that translate to the same CDR3. The chain uses TRDV2 and TRDJ1; possible D gene TRDD3, 6 bases. The V gene's germline CDR1 is GEAIGNYY and CDR2 EKD. This CDR3 is built from 15 residues. CDR3 loop: CACDTLGMNTDKLIF. The CDR3 nucleotides are TGTGCCTGTGACACTTTGGGGATGAACACTGATAAACTCATCTTT.

J is TRDJ3 and V is TRDV2, with 8 bases lining up with TRDD3. The CDR3 runs 20 residues. After removal of 2 bases from V and 0 bases from J, the junction contained 11 bases not matched to a gene. Germline CDR1 GEAIGNYY, CDR2 EKD. CDR3 amino acids: CACDKSTGGLPSWDTRQMFF. The CDR3 DNA is TGTGCCTGTGACAAAAGTACTGGGGGCCTTCCCTCCTGGGACACCCGACAGATGTTTTTC.

The rearrangement links TRDV1 to TRDJ1; D is unresolved. Germline V gene data show CDR1 as TSWWSYY and CDR2 as QGS. V gave up 0 bases and J gave up 2 bases, with 19 bases separating them. The CDR3 totals 18 residues. The CDR3 protein is CALGELPPAPTDTDKLIF. The CDR3 nucleotides are TGTGCTCTTGGGGAACTCCCCCCGGCTCCCACGGATACCGATAAACTCATCTTT.

V usage is TRDV2 and J usage is TRDJ1; maybe TRDD2 (5 bases). V lost 3 bases and J 0 bases, leaving 22 bases between the germline ends. This CDR3 has 18 amino acids. Germline-derived CDR1 and CDR2 are GEAIGNYY and EKD. In nucleotides, the CDR3 is TGTGCCTGTGACCCGATTTCCTCACCTGAGACGTACACCGATAAACTCATCTTT. Amino acids: CACDPISSPETYTDKLIF.

This clone turned up a few times. J is TRDJ1 and V is TRDV2, with TRDD3 matching over 13 bases. V gave up 2 bases and J gave up 1 base; unmatched junction bases: 12. The CDR3 covers 19 residues. Per the germline V gene, CDR1 is GEAIGNYY and CDR2 is EKD. CDR3 loop: CACDIVALGDTVSTDKLIF. In DNA form, the CDR3 reads TGTGCCTGTGACATCGTCGCACTGGGGGATACGGTTAGCACCGATAAACTCATCTTT.

This clone appeared a few times. With a far larger clone one base away, a read error is the likely cause. This same CDR3 is encoded by further DNA sequences in the sample. This chain uses TRDV2 with TRDJ2; 9 bases fit TRDD3. There are 16 residues in the CDR3. Germline assignment: CDR1 GEAIGNYY and CDR2 EKD. The CDR3 DNA reads TGTGCCTGCGACACCGTGGGGGATACTTTGACAGCACAACTCTTCTTT. As protein: CACDTVGDTLTAQLFF.

The chain couples TRDV2 to TRDJ3; D may match TRDD1 or TRDD3 (5 bases each). The CDR3 totals 19 residues. Trimming cost V 0 bases and J 0 bases, with 14 bases left between them. Per germline, CDR1 GEAIGNYY and CDR2 EKD. CDR3 sequence: CACDTVLVNSSWDTRQMFF. CDR3 DNA sequence: TGTGCCTGTGACACCGTACTGGTGAATAGCTCCTGGGACACCCGACAGATGTTTTTC.

Concerning this clone itself: This may be a read error, as it is one base from a much larger clone. At the DNA level, this CDR3 is encoded by other sequences in the same sample as well. This chain joins TRDV2 and TRDJ3; 11 bases are a match to TRDD3. Germline loops: CDR1 GEAIGNYY, CDR2 EKD. Trimming took 0 bases from V and 2 from J; bases not matched to a gene: 2. The CDR3 length is 18 residues. The CDR3 bases are TGTGCCTGTGACACCGCTGGGGGATACACCTGGGACACCCGACAGATGTTTTTC. This gives the protein CACDTAGGYTWDTRQMFF.

The chain recombines TRDV1 with TRDJ1; D might be TRDD3 (9 bases). CDR3 length: 22 residues. Trimming removed 5 bases at V and 0 bases at J, with 34 bases between. Germline V gene sequence: CDR1 TSWWSYY, CDR2 QGS. Here the CDR3 reads CALGLFFLPFGWGMADTDKLIF. The CDR3 nucleotides read TGTGCTCTTGGGTTATTCTTCCTACCTTTCGGCTGGGGGATGGCGGACACCGATAAACTCATCTTT.

In its sample, this clone was seen a few times. This rearrangement joins TRDV2 to TRDJ1; 12 bases are a match to TRDD3. The germline CDR1 and CDR2 sequences are GEAIGNYY and EKD. The CDR3 covers 15 residues. The junction had 4 bases not matched to a gene; V was cut back by 3 bases and J by 3 bases. Written as DNA, the CDR3 is TGTGCCTGTGACCTACTGGGGGATACCCCCGATAAACTCATCTTT. Protein product: CACDLLGDTPDKLIF.

Points on this clone: A much larger clone sits a single nucleotide away, making a read error possible. Within the sample, other DNA sequences also encode this same CDR3. The rearrangement links TRDV2 to TRDJ3, with 9 nucleotides matching TRDD3. This CDR3 region has 19 residues. In germline, CDR1 is GEAIGNYY, CDR2 EKD. V was pared by 0 bases and J by 1 base, with 6 bases of the junction left unmatched. DNA of the CDR3: TGTGCCTGTGACACCGTACTGGGGGACCTTTCCTGGGACACCCGACAGATGTTTTTC. It yields the protein CACDTVLGDLSWDTRQMFF.

This clone was seen a few times. The V call is TRDV2, the J call TRDJ1, with 8 bases that match TRDD3. The length of the CDR3 is 19 residues. CDR1 is GEAIGNYY, CDR2 EKD, per germline. Trimming cost V 0 bases and J 0 bases; bases outside gene matches: 14. CDR3 nucleotides: TGTGCCTGTGACACCGTACTGGGGGCCCACCGAAAGTACACCGATAAACTCATCTTT. Its translation is CACDTVLGAHRKYTDKLIF.

In its sample, this clone was seen once. CDR3 sequence: CACDNWGTWDTRQMFF. The DNA of the CDR3 is TGTGCCTGTGACAACTGGGGGACCTGGGACACCCGACAGATGTTTTTC. This sequence joins TRDV2 and TRDJ3, with 9 bases fitting TRDD3. The CDR3 has 16 residues. Germline CDR1 and CDR2: GEAIGNYY and EKD. The trim removed 2 bases at V and 2 bases at J, leaving 0 bases unmatched.

A word on this clone: Other DNA sequences in the same sample also yield this CDR3. The chain is built from TRDV2 and TRDJ1, with D tentatively TRDD3 (5 bases). Germline CDR1 is GEAIGNYY and CDR2 is EKD. The CDR3 length is 21 residues. V was pared by 0 bases and J by 3 bases, with 31 bases between. CDR3 region: CACDTVRLMGRANGISDKLIF. In DNA, the CDR3 is TGTGCCTGTGACACCGTAAGGCTGATGGGTCGAGCAAACGGGATCTCCGATAAACTCATCTTT.

This clone has more than one count but fewer than ten. This chain joins TRDV2 and TRDJ2; perhaps TRDD3 as D (6 bases). Trimming left V 3 bases short and J 3 bases short, with 16 bases between. CDR1 and CDR2 from the germline V gene are GEAIGNYY and EKD. The CDR3 length is 16 residues. The CDR3 DNA sequence: TGTGCCTGTGACCCCGTTGGTGGGGGCCTGACAGCACAACTCTTCTTT. Amino acid sequence: CACDPVGGGLTAQLFF.

This clone was found a few times. This chain joins TRDV2 and TRDJ1; TRDD3 matches 12 bases. Trimming at V came to 0 bases and at J to 0 bases, leaving 10 bases not matched to a gene. The CDR3 is 19 amino acids. Germline V lookup: CDR1 GEAIGNYY, CDR2 EKD. CDR3 protein: CACDTVPGGYGLYTDKLIF. The CDR3 DNA sequence: TGTGCCTGTGACACCGTTCCTGGGGGATACGGCTTATACACCGATAAACTCATCTTT.

This clone was seen a few times. The CDR3, as DNA: TGTGCCTGTGACGTCGCTGGGGGATTTCCGAGGGACACCCGACAGATGTTTTTC. Protein sequence: CACDVAGGFPRDTRQMFF. V usage is TRDV2 and J usage is TRDJ3; 9 nucleotides match TRDD3. This CDR3 has 18 residues. In germline, CDR1 is GEAIGNYY, CDR2 EKD. The junction had 10 bases not matched to a gene; V was cut back by 3 bases and J by 5 bases.

The table lists this clone with a few counts. V and J are TRDV2 and TRDJ3; TRDD3 might be the D (5 bases). CDR1 GEAIGNYY and CDR2 EKD come from the germline V gene. Trimming took 0 bases from V and 1 from J, leaving 12 bases between them. CDR3 size: 18 residues. The CDR3 reads CACDTGWEQSWDTRQMFF. CDR3 nucleotide sequence: TGTGCCTGTGACACCGGCTGGGAACAGTCCTGGGACACCCGACAGATGTTTTTC.